This T cell receptor beta chain came from a study of T cell responses to AZD1222 COVID-19 vaccine (dated by TCRdb to the early 2020s). Describing the broader study: Because spike-specific TCR depth and breadth did not differ between the two schedules, AZD1222 recipients who got a second dose at roughly 4 weeks were pooled with those who got a second dose at roughly 12 weeks. TCR sequencing was performed for roughly 240 trial participants, of whom approximately 200 were given two doses of AZD1222 and some 26 were given two doses of MenACWY control vaccine. Enrollment into the trials was organized by age into subgroups of 18-55, 56-69 and 70-plus years, and those subgroups contained roughly 160, 29 and 62 TCR-sequenced participants, respectively. What the work shows at the level of the full study, not this receptor alone: Vaccine-associated CD4 TCRs spanned the whole spike protein, with dominant responses in regions 160-218 and 743-854. Because no day 14 peak-response samples were available, repertoires were characterized only after the peak T cell response. Spike-specific TCR breadth and depth rose significantly after two AZD1222 doses compared with day 0 and with MenACWY recipients. Conclusions about previously exposed vaccinees are limited because only six or seven AZD1222 recipients were SARS-CoV-2 seropositive at baseline. Participants were mostly white British and included more females than males, and it was suggested by the authors that clonal diversity may have been underestimated. In the small 56-69-year group, the increase in depth fell short of significance, most likely because of low power. Reportedly, close to half of the unique spike-specific TCRs recognized epitopes lying outside the regions that are mutated in the B.1.351 and B.1.1.7 variants.

The sample's time point label is to be understood as: baseline before first vaccination. The vaccinee samples were drawn from two UK trials, COV001 and COV002, one of which was a single-blind randomized controlled phase 2/3 trial testing AZD1222 (ChAdOx1 nCoV-19) in healthy adults. For TCRbeta chain sequencing, PBMC samples from trial participants were taken at day 0 and at day 28 after the second dose. Trimming at the junction amounts to 3 bases on V and 1 base on J, and the germline ends lie 12 bases apart. The CDR3 starts with the cysteine, ends with the phenylalanine, and has 15 residues. Only the CDR3 part of the read is kept: 45 bases, read in frame from the first base. For CDR1 and CDR2, the germline V gene (reference sequence) lists SGHKS and YYEKEE. The CDR3 regions of human TCRbeta chains were analyzed by immunosequencing. The source study handled its data this way. TCRs in the repertoires were compared against a reference library of SARS-CoV-2-specific TCRs that had been generated with the MIRA antigen-specificity platform. Breadth was defined as the fraction of unique TCRs that were SARS-CoV-2-associated, and depth was defined as the fraction of total T cells that were SARS-CoV-2-associated. Each spike-specific TCR was assigned to its reactive spike region and to a CD4 or CD8 class using the MIRA data. Log10-transformed breadth and depth values were compared by one-way ANOVA with Sidak's multiple comparisons tests. Imported from immuneACCESS, the table was reduced by TCRdb to in-frame sequences with V and J called. These copies leave out some clones; in studies compared against another copy, an unresolved V gene accounts for under half, and the cause of the remainder is not known. That table is the source of V, J and clone size, and D and trimming were worked out from the DNA. This sample holds more than 150,000 clones; roughly 88% were observed only once. The ten largest make up roughly 0.99% of the sample.

This clone was seen a handful of times. Its antigen is still unknown. Base qualities are not recorded, but no much larger clone differs from it by a single base. The source was peripheral blood, collected on day 0 of AZD1222 vaccination. The V and J segments used are TRBV5-5 and TRBJ2-3; the D gene is unclear. The sequence came from an adult in good health. The CDR3 has the sequence CASSSTPARTDTQYF. The sequence in DNA is TGTGCCAGCAGCTCCACTCCAGCCCGCACAGATACGCAGTATTTT.